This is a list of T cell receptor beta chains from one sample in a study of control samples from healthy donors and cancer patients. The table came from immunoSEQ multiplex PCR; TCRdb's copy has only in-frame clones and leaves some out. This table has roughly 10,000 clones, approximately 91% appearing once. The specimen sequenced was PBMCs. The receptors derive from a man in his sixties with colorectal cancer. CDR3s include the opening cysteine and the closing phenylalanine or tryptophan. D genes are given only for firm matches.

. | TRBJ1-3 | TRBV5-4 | TGTGCCAGCAGCTTGGACAGTCTCTCTGGAAACACCATATATTTT | CASSLDSLSGNTIYF
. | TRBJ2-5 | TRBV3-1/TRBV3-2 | TGTGCCAGCAGCTCGCACCCTCGGACAGATCGCTGGCAAGAGACCCAGTACTTC | CASSSHPRTDRWQETQYF
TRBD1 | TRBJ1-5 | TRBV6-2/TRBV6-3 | TGTGCCAGCAGTTGGACAGGGCAGGGCAATCAGCCCCAGCATTTT | CASSWTGQGNQPQHF
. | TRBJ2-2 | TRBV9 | TGTGCCAGCAGCGTACAGCCGAACACCGGGGAGCTGTTTTTT | CASSVQPNTGELFF
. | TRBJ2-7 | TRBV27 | TGTGCCAGCAGTTTGAGCGGGTCGTACTACGAGCAGTACTTC | CASSLSGSYYEQYF
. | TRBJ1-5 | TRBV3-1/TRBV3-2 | TGTGCCAGCAGCTTTGGGGCAGGGGCCAATCAGCCCCAGCATTTT | CASSFGAGANQPQHF
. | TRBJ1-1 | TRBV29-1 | TGCAGCGCCGCACATAAGAACACTGAAGCTTTCTTT | CSAAHKNTEAFF
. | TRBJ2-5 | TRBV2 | TGTGCCAGCCTCGCCAACGGTCGTCGGGAGACCCAGTACTTC | CASLANGRRETQYF
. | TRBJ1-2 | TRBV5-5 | TGTGCCAGCAGCTCACAGGGAGGCTATGGCTACACCTTC | CASSSQGGYGYTF
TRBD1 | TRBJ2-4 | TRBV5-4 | TGTGCCAGCAGCGGTACAGGGGTTCGGAACATTCAGTACTTC | CASSGTGVRNIQYF